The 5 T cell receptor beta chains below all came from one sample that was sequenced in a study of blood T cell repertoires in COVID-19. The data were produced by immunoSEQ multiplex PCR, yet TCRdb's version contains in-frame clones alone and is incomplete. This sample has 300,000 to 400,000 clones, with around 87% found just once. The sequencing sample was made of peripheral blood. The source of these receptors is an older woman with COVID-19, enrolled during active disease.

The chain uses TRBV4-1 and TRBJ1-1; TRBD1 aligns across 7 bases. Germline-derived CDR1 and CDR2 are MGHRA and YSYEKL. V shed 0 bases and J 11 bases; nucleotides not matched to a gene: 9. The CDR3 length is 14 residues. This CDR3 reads CASSQDSRGRGAFF. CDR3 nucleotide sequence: TGCGCCAGCAGCCAAGATTCAAGGGGGCGAGGGGCTTTCTTT.

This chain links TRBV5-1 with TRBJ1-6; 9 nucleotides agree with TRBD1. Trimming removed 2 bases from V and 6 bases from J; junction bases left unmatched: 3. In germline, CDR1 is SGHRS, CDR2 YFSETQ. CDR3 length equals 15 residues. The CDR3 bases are TGCGCCAGCAGCTTTGGGACAGGGTCTAATTCACCCCTCCACTTT. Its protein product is CASSFGTGSNSPLHF.

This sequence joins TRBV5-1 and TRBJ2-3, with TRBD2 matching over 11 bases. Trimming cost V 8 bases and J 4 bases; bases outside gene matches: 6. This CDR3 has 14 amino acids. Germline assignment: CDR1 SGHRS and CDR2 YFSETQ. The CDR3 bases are TGCGCCAGTAGGGGGACTAGCGGCGCAGATACGCAGTATTTT. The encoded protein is CASRGTSGADTQYF.

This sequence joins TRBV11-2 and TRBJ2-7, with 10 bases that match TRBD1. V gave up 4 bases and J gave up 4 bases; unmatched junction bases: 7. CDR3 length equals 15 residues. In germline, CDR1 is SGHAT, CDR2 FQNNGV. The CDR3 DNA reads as TGTGCCAGCAGCTCCTCTGGGGGACAGGGGTACGAGCAGTACTTC. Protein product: CASSSSGGQGYEQYF. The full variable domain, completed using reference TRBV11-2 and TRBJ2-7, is EAGVAQSPRYKIIEKRQSVAFWCNPISGHATLYWYQQILGQGPKLLIQFQNNGVVDDSQLPKDRFSAERLKGVDSTLKIQPAKLEDSAVYLCASSSSGGQGYEQYFGPGTRLTVT.

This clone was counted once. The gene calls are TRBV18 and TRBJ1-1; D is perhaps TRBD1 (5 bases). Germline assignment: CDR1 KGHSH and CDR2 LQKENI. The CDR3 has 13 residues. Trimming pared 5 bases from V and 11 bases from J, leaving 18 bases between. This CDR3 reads CASSSTGFSMAFF. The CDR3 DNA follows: TGTGCCAGCTCATCCACAGGTTTCTCAATGGCTTTCTTT.